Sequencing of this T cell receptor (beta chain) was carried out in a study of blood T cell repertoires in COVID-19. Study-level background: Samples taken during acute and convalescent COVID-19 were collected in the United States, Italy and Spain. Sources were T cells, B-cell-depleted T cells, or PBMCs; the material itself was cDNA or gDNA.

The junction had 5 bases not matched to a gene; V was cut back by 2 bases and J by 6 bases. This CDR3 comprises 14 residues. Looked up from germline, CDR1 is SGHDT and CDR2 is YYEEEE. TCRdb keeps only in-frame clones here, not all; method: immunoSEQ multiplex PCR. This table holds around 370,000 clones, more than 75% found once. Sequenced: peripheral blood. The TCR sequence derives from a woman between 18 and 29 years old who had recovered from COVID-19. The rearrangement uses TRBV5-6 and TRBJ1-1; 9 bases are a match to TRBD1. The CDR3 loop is CASSFLTGGAEAFF. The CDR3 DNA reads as TGTGCCAGCAGCTTCCTGACAGGGGGGGCTGAAGCTTTCTTT.